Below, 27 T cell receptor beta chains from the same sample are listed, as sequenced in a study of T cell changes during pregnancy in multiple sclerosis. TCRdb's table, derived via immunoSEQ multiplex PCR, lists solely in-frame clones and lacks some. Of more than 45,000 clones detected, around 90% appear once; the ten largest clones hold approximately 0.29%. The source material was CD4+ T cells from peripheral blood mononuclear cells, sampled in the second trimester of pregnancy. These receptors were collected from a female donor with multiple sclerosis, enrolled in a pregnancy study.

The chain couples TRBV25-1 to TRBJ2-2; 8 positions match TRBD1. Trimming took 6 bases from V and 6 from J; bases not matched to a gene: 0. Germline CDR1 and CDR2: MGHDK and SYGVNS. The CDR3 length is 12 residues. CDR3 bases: TGTGCCAGCAGACAGGGGGCCGGGGAGCTGTTTTTT. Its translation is CASRQGAGELFF. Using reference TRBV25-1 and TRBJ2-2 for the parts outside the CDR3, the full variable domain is EADIYQTPRYLVIGTGKKITLECSQTMGHDKMYWYQQDPGMELHLIHYSYGVNSTEKGDLSSESTVSRIRTEHFPLTLESARPSHTSQYLCASRQGAGELFFGEGSRLTVL.

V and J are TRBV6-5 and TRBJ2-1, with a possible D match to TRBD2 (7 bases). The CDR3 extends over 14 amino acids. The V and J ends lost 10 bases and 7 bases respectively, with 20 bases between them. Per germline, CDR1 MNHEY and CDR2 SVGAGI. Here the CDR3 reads CATRGGKRLNEQFF. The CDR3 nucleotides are TGTGCCACCAGGGGAGGGAAAAGGTTGAATGAGCAGTTCTTC.

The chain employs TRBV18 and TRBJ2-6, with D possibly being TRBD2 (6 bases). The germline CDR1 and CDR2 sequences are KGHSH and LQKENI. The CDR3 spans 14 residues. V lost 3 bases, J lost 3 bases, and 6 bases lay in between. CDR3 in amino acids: CASSPGGGANVLTF. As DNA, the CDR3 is TGTGCCAGCTCACCGGGGGGTGGGGCCAACGTCCTGACTTTC.

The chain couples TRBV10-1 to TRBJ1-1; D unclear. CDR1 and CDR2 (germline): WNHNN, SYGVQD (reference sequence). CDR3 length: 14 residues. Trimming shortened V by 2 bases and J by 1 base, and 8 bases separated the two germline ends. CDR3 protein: CASSEGRPNTEAFF. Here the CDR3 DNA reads TGCGCCAGCAGTGAGGGGAGGCCGAACACTGAAGCTTTCTTT.

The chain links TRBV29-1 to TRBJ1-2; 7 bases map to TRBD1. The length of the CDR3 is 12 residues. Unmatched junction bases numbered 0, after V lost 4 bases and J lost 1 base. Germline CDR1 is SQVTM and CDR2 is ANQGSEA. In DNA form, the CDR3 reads TGCAGCGTTGCAGGGGGTAACTATGGCTACACCTTC. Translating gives CSVAGGNYGYTF.

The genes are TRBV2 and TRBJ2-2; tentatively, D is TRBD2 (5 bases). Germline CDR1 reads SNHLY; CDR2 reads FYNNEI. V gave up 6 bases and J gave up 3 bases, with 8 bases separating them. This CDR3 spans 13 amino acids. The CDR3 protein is CASRREHTGELFF. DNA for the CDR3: TGTGCCAGCAGGAGGGAGCACACCGGGGAGCTGTTTTTT.

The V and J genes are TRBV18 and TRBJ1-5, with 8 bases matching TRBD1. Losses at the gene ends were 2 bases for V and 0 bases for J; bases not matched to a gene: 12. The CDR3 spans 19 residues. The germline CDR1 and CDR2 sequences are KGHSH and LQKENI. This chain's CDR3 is CASSPTLPGQGYSNQPQHF. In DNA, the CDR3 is TGTGCCAGCTCACCAACCCTACCAGGACAGGGCTATAGCAATCAGCCCCAGCATTTT.

CDR3 sequence reads: CASSPGFLYEQYF. In nucleotides, the CDR3 is TGTGCCAGCTCACCCGGGTTTCTGTACGAGCAGTACTTC. The chain joins TRBV18 to TRBJ2-7; D is unresolved. V gave up 3 bases and J gave up 4 bases, with 10 bases separating them. The CDR3 spans 13 residues. The V gene's germline CDR1 is KGHSH and CDR2 LQKENI.

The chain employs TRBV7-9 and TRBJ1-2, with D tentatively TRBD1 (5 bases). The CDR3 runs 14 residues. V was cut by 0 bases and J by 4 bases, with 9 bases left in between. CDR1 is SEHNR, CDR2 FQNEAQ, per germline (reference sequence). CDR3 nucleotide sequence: TGTGCCAGCAGCTTAGCGGGGCCAGGCTATGGCTACACCTTC. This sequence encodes CASSLAGPGYGYTF.

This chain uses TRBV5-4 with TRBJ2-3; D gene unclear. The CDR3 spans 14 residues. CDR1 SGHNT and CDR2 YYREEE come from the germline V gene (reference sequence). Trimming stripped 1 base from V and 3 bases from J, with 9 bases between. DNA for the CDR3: TGTGCCAGCAGCTTGCAGTCATCAACAGATACGCAGTATTTT. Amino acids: CASSLQSSTDTQYF.

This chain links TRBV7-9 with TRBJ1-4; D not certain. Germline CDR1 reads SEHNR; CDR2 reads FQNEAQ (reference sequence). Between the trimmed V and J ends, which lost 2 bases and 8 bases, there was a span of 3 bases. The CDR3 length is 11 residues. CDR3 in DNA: TGTGCCAGCAGCTTACGGGAAAAACTGTTTTTT. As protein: CASSLREKLFF.

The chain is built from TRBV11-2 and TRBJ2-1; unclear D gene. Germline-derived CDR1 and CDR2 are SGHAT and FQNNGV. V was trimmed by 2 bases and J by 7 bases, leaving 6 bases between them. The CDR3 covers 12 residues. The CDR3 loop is CASSLQKNEQFF. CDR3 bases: TGTGCCAGCAGCTTACAGAAGAATGAGCAGTTCTTC.

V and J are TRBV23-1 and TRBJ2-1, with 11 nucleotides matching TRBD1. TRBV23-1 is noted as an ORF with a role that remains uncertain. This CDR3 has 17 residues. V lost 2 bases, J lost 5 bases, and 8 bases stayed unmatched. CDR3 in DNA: TGCGCCAGCAGTCAACCCCGGACAGGGGGCGCCAACAATGAGCAGTTCTTC. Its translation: CASSQPRTGGANNEQFF.

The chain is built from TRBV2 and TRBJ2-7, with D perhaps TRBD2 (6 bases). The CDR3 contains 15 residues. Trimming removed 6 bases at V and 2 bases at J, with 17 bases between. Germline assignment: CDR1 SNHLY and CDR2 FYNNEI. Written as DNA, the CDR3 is TGTGCCAGCAGCTACCGTGGGACTGGCACCTACGAGCAGTACTTC. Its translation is CASSYRGTGTYEQYF.

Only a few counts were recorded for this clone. The CDR3 DNA reads TGTGCCAGCAGGGCTGGGAGGGACGAGCAGTACTTC. Its translation is CASRAGRDEQYF. The genes are TRBV2 and TRBJ2-7; 7 bases align to TRBD2. Unmatched junction bases numbered 4, after V lost 6 bases and J lost 5 bases. Germline CDR1 reads SNHLY; CDR2 reads FYNNEI. The length of the CDR3 is 12 residues.

The CDR3 nucleotides are TGTGCCACCAGCAGAGGCGTCCGGGACTACACCTTC. This codes for CATSRGVRDYTF. The chain uses TRBV15 and TRBJ1-2; D ambiguous. Germline-derived CDR1 and CDR2 are LNHNV and YYDKDF (reference sequence). CDR3 length: 12 residues. Between the trimmed V and J ends, which lost 1 base and 10 bases, there was a span of 10 bases.

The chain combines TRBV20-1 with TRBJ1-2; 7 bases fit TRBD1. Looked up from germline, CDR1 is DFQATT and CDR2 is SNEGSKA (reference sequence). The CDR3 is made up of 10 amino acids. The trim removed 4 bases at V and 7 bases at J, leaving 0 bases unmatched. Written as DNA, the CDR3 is TGCAGTGCTACAGGGGGTGGCTACACCTTC. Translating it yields CSATGGGYTF.

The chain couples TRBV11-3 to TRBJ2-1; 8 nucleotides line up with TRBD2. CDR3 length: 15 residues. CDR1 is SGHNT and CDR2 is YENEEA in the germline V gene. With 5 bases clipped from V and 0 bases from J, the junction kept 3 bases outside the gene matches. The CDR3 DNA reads TGTGCCAGCAGCCCAGGGACTAGCTCCTACAATGAGCAGTTCTTC. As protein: CASSPGTSSYNEQFF.

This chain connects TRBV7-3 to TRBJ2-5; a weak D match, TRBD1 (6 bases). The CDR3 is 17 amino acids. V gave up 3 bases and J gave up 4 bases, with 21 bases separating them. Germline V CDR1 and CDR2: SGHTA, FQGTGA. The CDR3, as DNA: TGTGCCAGCAGCTTTGTGGGGGCAATGGTCGGAGGAGAGACCCAGTACTTC. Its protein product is CASSFVGAMVGGETQYF. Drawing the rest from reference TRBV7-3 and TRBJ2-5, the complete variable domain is GAGVSQTPSNKVTEKGKYVELRCDPISGHTALYWYRQSLGQGPEFLIYFQGTGAADDSGLPNDRFFAVRPEGSVSTLKIQRTERGDSAVYLCASSFVGAMVGGETQYFGPGTRLLVL.

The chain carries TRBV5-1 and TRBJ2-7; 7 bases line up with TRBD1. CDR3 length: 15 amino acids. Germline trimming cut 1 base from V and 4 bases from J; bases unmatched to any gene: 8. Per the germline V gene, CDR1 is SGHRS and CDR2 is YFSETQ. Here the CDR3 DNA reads TGCGCCAGCAGCTTGTTCGGGACAGCCGAATACGAGCAGTACTTC. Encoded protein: CASSLFGTAEYEQYF.

The CDR3 is CAWTGTAKGGYTF. CDR3 DNA sequence: TGTGCCTGGACCGGGACTGCCAAGGGAGGCTACACCTTC. The rearrangement uses TRBV30 and TRBJ1-2; TRBD1 might be the D (5 bases). Deletions cut 4 bases from V and 8 bases from J, with 17 bases between. Germline CDR1 and CDR2: GTSNPN and SVGIG (reference sequence). CDR3 length: 13 amino acids.

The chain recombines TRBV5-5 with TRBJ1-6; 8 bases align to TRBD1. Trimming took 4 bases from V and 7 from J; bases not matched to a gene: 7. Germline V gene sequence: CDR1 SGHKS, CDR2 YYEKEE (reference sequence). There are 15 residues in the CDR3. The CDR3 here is CASSPLTGENSPLHF. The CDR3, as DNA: TGTGCCAGCAGCCCCCTGACAGGGGAAAATTCACCCCTCCACTTT.

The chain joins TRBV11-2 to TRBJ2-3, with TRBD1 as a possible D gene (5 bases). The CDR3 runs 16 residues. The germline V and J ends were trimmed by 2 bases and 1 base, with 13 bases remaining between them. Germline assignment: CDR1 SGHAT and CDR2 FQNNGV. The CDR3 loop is CASSLSRELGTDTQYF. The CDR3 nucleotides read TGTGCCAGCAGCTTAAGCAGGGAATTGGGCACAGATACGCAGTATTTT.

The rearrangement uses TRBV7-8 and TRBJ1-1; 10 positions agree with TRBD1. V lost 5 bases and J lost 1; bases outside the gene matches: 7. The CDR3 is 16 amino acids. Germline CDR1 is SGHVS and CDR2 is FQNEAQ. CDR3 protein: CASSARDRGPNTEAFF. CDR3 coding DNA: TGTGCCAGCAGCGCCAGGGACAGGGGACCGAACACTGAAGCTTTCTTT.

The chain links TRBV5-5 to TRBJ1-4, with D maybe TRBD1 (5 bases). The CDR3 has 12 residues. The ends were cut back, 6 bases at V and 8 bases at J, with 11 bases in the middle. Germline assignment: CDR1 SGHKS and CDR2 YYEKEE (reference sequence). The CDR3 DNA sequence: TGTGCCAGCACCAAGCGGGGGGAAAAACTGTTTTTT. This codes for CASTKRGEKLFF.

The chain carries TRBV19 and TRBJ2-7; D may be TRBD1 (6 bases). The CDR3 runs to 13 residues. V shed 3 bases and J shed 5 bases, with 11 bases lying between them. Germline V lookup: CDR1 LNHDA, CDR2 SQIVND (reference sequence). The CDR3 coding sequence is TGTGCCAGTAGTATGAAGGACAGCCACGAGCAGTACTTC. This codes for CASSMKDSHEQYF.

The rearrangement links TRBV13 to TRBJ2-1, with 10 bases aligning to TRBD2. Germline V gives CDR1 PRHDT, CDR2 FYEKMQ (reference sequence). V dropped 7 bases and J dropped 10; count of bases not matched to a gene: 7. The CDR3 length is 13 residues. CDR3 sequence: CASNLAGAREQFF. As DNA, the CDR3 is TGTGCCAGCAACCTAGCGGGGGCTAGGGAGCAGTTCTTC.